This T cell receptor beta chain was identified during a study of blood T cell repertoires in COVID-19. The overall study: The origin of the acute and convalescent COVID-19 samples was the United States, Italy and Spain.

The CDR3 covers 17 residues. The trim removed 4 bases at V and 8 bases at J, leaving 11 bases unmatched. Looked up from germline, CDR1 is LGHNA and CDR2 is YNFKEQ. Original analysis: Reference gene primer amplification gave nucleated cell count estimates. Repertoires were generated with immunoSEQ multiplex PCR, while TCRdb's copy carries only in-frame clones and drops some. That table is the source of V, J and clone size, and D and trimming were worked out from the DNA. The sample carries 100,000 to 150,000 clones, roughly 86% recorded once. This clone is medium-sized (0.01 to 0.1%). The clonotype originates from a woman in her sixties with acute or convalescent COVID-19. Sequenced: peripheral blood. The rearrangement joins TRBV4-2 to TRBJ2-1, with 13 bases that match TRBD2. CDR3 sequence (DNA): TGTGCCAGCAGCCCAACTACTAGCGGGAGGGCCATAGATGAGCAGTTCTTC. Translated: CASSPTTSGRAIDEQFF.